The 2 T cell receptor beta chains below come from one sample, sequenced in a study of cytotoxic CD8 clonotypes in ibrutinib-treated CLL. Method: immunoSEQ multiplex PCR; TCRdb's copy keeps in-frame clones and lacks some. The sample holds 150,000 or so clones, 84% seen once. The sample consisted of PBMCs, taken after 24 months of ibrutinib treatment. The receptor set was obtained from a human donor with chronic lymphocytic leukemia.

This chain uses TRBV2 with TRBJ1-5, with a weak D call TRBD1 (5 bases). Trimming pared 6 bases from V and 6 bases from J, leaving 9 bases between. This CDR3 spans 12 amino acids. The germline V gene encodes CDR1 SNHLY and CDR2 FYNNEI. In DNA form, the CDR3 reads TGTGCCAGCAGACAGACAGTTCAGCCCCAGCATTTT. Protein product: CASRQTVQPQHF.

V and J are TRBV28 and TRBJ2-1; D ambiguous. CDR3 length: 12 residues. Trimming left V 6 bases short and J 10 bases short, with 13 bases between. Germline V lookup: CDR1 MDHEN, CDR2 SYDVKM. CDR3 coding DNA: TGTGCCAGCAGATACCGCCTTACCGAGCAGTTCTTC. This encodes CASRYRLTEQFF. Filled out from reference TRBV28 and TRBJ2-1, the complete variable domain reads DVKVTQSSRYLVKRTGEKVFLECVQDMDHENMFWYRQDPGLGLRLIYFSYDVKMKEKGDIPEGYSVSREKKERFSLILESASTNQTSMYLCASRYRLTEQFFGPGTRLTVL.